These 17 T cell receptor beta chains were all obtained from the same sample, sequenced in a study of metastatic and nonmetastatic thyroid tumors. None of the patients had undergone any treatment ahead of thyroid surgery. TCRdb re-analyzed the PCR reads through MiXCR. The profile covers 42,000 or so clones, with approximately 17% appearing a single time and roughly 15% taken by the ten largest. Material for sequencing was tumor tissue. Receptors originate from a female donor with papillary thyroid cancer or a benign thyroid nodule (not recorded which). Some clones in this sample may be carry-over from other donors' samples.

By proportion, this clone is medium-sized. This chain links TRBV7-9 with TRBJ2-7; D unresolved. Between the trimmed V and J ends, which lost 6 bases and 5 bases, there was a span of 8 bases. The CDR3 runs 11 residues. CDR1 SEHNR and CDR2 FQNEAQ come from the germline V gene (reference sequence). The DNA of the CDR3 is TGTGCCAGCAGAGGAAGGGACGAGCAGTACTTC. Translated: CASRGRDEQYF.

This clone was counted only a few times. This may stem from a read error, because a much larger clone lies one nucleotide away. This rearrangement joins TRBV12-3 or TRBV12-4 to TRBJ1-1; maybe TRBD1 (5 bases). V was shortened by 6 bases and J by 4 bases, with 12 bases between the two germline ends. The CDR3 is 13 residues long. For the CDR3, the DNA is TGTGCCAGCAGGTCCAGGGAGCCCACTGAAGCTTTCTTT. Its translation: CASRSREPTEAFF.

This clone was observed a handful of times. The gene calls are TRBV12-5 and TRBJ2-7; D unclear. V shed 3 bases and J shed 5 bases, with 5 bases lying between them. Germline V gene sequence: CDR1 LGHNT, CDR2 FRNRAP. CDR3 length equals 11 residues. The CDR3 reads CASGLGDEQYF. Here the CDR3 DNA reads TGTGCTAGTGGTTTAGGAGACGAGCAGTACTTC.

At least ten counts were recorded for this clone. The chain uses TRBV11-1 and TRBJ2-5, with a possible D match to TRBD2 (7 bases). Trimming cost V 3 bases and J 2 bases, with 19 bases left between them. The CDR3 runs 17 residues. In germline, CDR1 is SGHAT, CDR2 FQDESV (reference sequence). In nucleotides, the CDR3 is TGTGCCAGCAGCTTGGGGGGGGGGGCCCCATTTCAAGAGACCCAGTACTTC. It translates to CASSLGGGAPFQETQYF. Complete variable domain (other parts from reference TRBV11-1 and TRBJ2-5): EAEVAQSPRYKITEKSQAVAFWCDPISGHATLYWYRQILGQGPELLVQFQDESVVDDSQLPKDRFSAERLKGVDSTLKIQPAELGDSAMYLCASSLGGGAPFQETQYFGPGTRLLVL.

The chain joins TRBV11-2 to TRBJ2-7; 8 positions agree with TRBD1. Looked up from germline, CDR1 is SGHAT and CDR2 is FQNNGV. With V trimmed by 7 bases and J by 4 bases, 12 bases remained unmatched. This CDR3 is 15 amino acids long. The CDR3 spells CASKPGGAALYEQYF. CDR3 nucleotide sequence: TGTGCCAGCAAACCAGGGGGCGCCGCCCTATACGAGCAGTACTTC.

This clone was detected many times. The chain carries TRBV5-1 and TRBJ2-5; 7 positions match TRBD2. The CDR3 has 15 residues. The ends lost 4 bases at V and 1 base at J; junction bases unmatched: 7. The germline V gene has CDR1 SGHRS and CDR2 YFSETQ. DNA for the CDR3: TGCGCCAGCAGCAGGGGACTAACTCTCCAAGAGACCCAGTACTTC. Amino acids: CASSRGLTLQETQYF.

V usage is TRBV10-3 and J usage is TRBJ1-2, with 10 bases matching TRBD1. The CDR3 extends over 20 amino acids. Germline values: CDR1 ENHRY, CDR2 SYGVKD. V was clipped by 3 bases and J by 4 bases; unmatched bases: 20. Written as DNA, the CDR3 is TGTGCCATCAGTGACCGACCGTTCGACAGGGGGCATCATTATGGCTATGGCTACACCTTC. It yields the protein CAISDRPFDRGHHYGYGYTF.

The chain joins TRBV7-3 to TRBJ1-6, with a tentative D call TRBD1 (5 bases). From germline, CDR1 is SGHTA and CDR2 FQGTGA. V lost 6 bases to trimming and J lost 7 bases, with 16 bases between them. The CDR3 consists of 15 residues. CDR3 DNA: TGTGCCAGCAGATTACTCGGGGGTGGGAATTCACCCCTCCACTTT. It translates to CASRLLGGGNSPLHF. Full variable domain (outside the CDR3, taken from reference TRBV7-3 and TRBJ1-6): GAGVSQTPSNKVTEKGKYVELRCDPISGHTALYWYRQSLGQGPEFLIYFQGTGAADDSGLPNDRFFAVRPEGSVSTLKIQRTERGDSAVYLCASRLLGGGNSPLHFGNGTRLTVT.

In this sample, this clone turned up a few times. A much more abundant neighbour one base away suggests this may be a read error. The chain is built from TRBV15 and TRBJ1-2; possible D gene TRBD1, 5 bases. CDR3 length: 13 residues. V was shortened by 2 bases and J by 8 bases, with 12 bases between the two germline ends. Germline V gene lookup returns CDR1 LNHNV and CDR2 YYDKDF (reference sequence). DNA of the CDR3: TGTGCCACCAGCAGATATTTTGGGGCCGGCTACACCTTC. This sequence encodes CATSRYFGAGYTF.

This clone is termed medium-sized. The gene calls are TRBV19 and TRBJ1-5; the D is unclear. This CDR3 contains 15 residues. Germline CDR1 and CDR2: LNHDA and SQIVND (reference sequence). Trimming took 2 bases from V and 4 from J, leaving 12 bases between them. The CDR3 sequence: CASSILQDGNQPQHF. CDR3 nucleotides: TGTGCCAGTAGTATACTCCAGGACGGGAATCAGCCCCAGCATTTT.

This clone was counted only a few times. This may arise from a read error, as a much more abundant clone is one base away. The chain uses TRBV9 and TRBJ2-5; TRBD2 matches 9 bases. This CDR3 spans 15 amino acids. Germline lookup yields CDR1 SGDLS and CDR2 YYNGEE. The CDR3 protein is CASSGRLADQGTQYF. Written as DNA, the CDR3 is TGTGCCAGCAGCGGACGACTAGCGGATCAAGGGACCCAGTACTTC.

This clone was recorded at least ten times. The rearrangement links TRBV6-2 or TRBV6-3 to TRBJ2-7; 12 bases agree with TRBD1. V lost 7 bases, J lost 6 bases, and 10 bases stayed unmatched. The CDR3 has 15 amino acids. Per the germline V gene, CDR1 is MNHEY and CDR2 is SVGEGT. CDR3 in DNA: TGTGCCAGCAAACCGGGACAGGGGGCTCGAGGCGAGCAGTACTTC. This gives the protein CASKPGQGARGEQYF.

This clone was recorded many times. A read error is possible here, since a much larger clone lies one base away. The V call is TRBV6-1, the J call TRBJ2-3; D might be TRBD1 (6 bases). The CDR3 totals 14 residues. Trimming took 7 bases from V and 2 from J, leaving 13 bases between them. CDR1 and CDR2 (germline): MNHNS, SASEGT. CDR3 nucleotide sequence: TGTGCCAGCACCCGGGCAGGGGACACAGATACGCAGTATTTT. Protein sequence: CASTRAGDTDTQYF.

This clone was recorded many times. Other nucleotide sequences in the sample specify the same CDR3. V is TRBV5-1 and J is TRBJ2-1; D is uncertain. The CDR3 covers 13 residues. V was trimmed by 7 bases and J by 0 bases, leaving 8 bases between them. The germline V gene encodes CDR1 SGHRS and CDR2 YFSETQ. In nucleotides, the CDR3 is TGCGCCAGCGTAGGAGACTCCTACAATGAGCAGTTCTTC. Residues: CASVGDSYNEQFF. Complete variable domain (other parts from reference TRBV5-1 and TRBJ2-1): KAGVTQTPRYLIKTRGQQVTLSCSPISGHRSVSWYQQTPGQGLQFLFEYFSETQRNKGNFPGRFSGRQFSNSRSEMNVSTLELGDSALYLCASVGDSYNEQFFGPGTRLTVL.

This clone has ten or more counts. The V call is TRBV11-2, the J call TRBJ2-1, with 12 positions matching TRBD2. This CDR3 is 15 amino acids long. Trimming at V came to 5 bases and at J to 9 bases, leaving 8 bases not matched to a gene. CDR1 is SGHAT and CDR2 is FQNNGV in the germline V gene. CDR3 residues: CASSPASGRAFEQFF. As DNA, the CDR3 is TGTGCCAGCAGCCCAGCTAGCGGGAGGGCCTTTGAGCAGTTCTTC.

This clone was counted a few times. The chain recombines TRBV7-9 with TRBJ2-5; D might be TRBD2 (5 bases). The CDR3 loop spans 15 amino acids. Trimming shortened V by 1 base and J by 5 bases, and 14 bases separated the two germline ends. Germline V gene lookup returns CDR1 SEHNR and CDR2 FQNEAQ (reference sequence). The CDR3 reads CASSLVAGIPETQYF. CDR3 DNA: TGTGCCAGCAGCTTAGTCGCCGGGATCCCGGAGACCCAGTACTTC.

This clone was seen repeatedly, ten times or more. V is TRBV15 and J is TRBJ1-5; D possibly corresponds to TRBD1 (5 bases). Trimming pared 1 base from V and 2 bases from J, leaving 12 bases between. Germline V gene data show CDR1 as LNHNV and CDR2 as YYDKDF (reference sequence). This CDR3 has 16 residues. Here the CDR3 DNA reads TGTGCCACCAGCAGAGTGAGAGCCAGGGGCAATCAGCCCCAGCATTTT. Amino acids: CATSRVRARGNQPQHF.